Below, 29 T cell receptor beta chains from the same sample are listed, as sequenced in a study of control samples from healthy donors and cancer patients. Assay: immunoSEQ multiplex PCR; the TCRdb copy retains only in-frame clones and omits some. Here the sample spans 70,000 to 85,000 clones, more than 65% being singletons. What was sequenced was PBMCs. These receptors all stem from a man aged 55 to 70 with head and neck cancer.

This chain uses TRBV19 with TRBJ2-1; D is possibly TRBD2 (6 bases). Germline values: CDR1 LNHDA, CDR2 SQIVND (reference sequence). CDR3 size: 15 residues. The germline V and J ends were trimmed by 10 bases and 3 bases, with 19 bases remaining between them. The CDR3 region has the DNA TGTGCCACCTCCCTAACCCTAGCGAACTACAATGAGCAGTTCTTC. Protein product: CATSLTLANYNEQFF. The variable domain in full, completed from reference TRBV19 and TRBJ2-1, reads DGGITQSPKYLFRKEGQNVTLSCEQNLNHDAMYWYRQDPGQGLRLIYYSQIVNDFQKGDIAEGYSVSREKKESFPLTVTSAQKNPTAFYLCATSLTLANYNEQFFGPGTRLTVL.

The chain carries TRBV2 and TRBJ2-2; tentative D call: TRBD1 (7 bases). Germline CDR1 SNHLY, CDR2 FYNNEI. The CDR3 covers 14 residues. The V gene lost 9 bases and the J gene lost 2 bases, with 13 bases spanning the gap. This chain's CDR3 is CARQEGANTGELFF. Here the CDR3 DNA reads TGTGCCAGACAGGAGGGGGCAAACACCGGGGAGCTGTTTTTT.

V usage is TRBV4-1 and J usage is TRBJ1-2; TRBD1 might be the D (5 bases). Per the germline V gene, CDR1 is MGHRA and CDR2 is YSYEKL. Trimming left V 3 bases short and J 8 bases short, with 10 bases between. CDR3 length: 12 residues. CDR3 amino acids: CASSHPRGGYTF. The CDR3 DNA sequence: TGCGCCAGCAGCCACCCTAGGGGCGGCTACACCTTC.

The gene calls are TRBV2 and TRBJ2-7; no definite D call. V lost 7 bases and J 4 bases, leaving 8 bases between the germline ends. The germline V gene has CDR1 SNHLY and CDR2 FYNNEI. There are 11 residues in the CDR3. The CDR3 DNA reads TGTGCCAGCACCCAGAAATACGAGCAGTACTTC. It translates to CASTQKYEQYF.

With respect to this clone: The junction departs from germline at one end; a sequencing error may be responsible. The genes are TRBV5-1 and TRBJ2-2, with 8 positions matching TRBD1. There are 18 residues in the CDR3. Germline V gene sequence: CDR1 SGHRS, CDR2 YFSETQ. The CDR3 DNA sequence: TGCGCCAGCAGCTTGGGGAGCGGACAGGGCGTTAACACCGGGAAGCTGTTTTTT. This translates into CASSLGSGQGVNTGKLFF.

Written as DNA, the CDR3 is TGCGCCAGCAGCTTCCGGGCCCGGAACACTGAAGCTTTCTTT. Translating it yields CASSFRARNTEAFF. The V and J genes are TRBV5-1 and TRBJ1-1; D unclear. With 2 bases removed from V and 1 base from J, the gap between germline ends came to 9 bases. CDR1 SGHRS and CDR2 YFSETQ come from the germline V gene. The CDR3 contains 14 residues.

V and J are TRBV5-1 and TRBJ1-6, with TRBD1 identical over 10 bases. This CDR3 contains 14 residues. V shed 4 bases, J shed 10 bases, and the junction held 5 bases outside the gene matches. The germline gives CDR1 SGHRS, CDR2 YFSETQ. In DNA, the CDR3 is TGCGCCAGCAGCCCGGGACAGGGGACCTCACCCCTCCACTTT. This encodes CASSPGQGTSPLHF.

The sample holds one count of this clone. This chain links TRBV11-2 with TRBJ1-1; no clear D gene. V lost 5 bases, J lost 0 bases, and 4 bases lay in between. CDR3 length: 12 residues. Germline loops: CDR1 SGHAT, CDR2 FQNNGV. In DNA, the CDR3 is TGTGCCAGCAGCGCCATGAACACTGAAGCTTTCTTT. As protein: CASSAMNTEAFF.

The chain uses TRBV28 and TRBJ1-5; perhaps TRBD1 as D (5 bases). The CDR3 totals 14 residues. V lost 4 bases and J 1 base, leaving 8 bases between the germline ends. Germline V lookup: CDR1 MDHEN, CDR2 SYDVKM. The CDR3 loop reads CASSWGGSNQPQHF. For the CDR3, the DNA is TGTGCCAGCAGTTGGGGGGGAAGCAATCAGCCCCAGCATTTT.

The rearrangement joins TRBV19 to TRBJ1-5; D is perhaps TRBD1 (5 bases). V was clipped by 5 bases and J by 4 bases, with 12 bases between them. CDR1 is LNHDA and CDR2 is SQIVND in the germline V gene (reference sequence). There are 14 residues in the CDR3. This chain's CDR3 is CASSLRGINQPQHF. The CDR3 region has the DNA TGTGCCAGTAGTCTCCGGGGCATAAATCAGCCCCAGCATTTT.

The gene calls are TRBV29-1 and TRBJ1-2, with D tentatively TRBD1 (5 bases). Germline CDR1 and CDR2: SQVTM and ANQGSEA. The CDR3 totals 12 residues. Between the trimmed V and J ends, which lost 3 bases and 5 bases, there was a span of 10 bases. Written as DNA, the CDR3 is TGCAGCGTTGATTCGACAGCTTATGGCTACACCTTC. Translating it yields CSVDSTAYGYTF.

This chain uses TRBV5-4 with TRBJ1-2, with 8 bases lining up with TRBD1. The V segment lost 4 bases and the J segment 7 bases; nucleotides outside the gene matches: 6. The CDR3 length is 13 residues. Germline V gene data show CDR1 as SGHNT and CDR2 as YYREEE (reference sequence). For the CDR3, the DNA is TGTGCCAGCAGCCTGACAGGGGTTGGTGGCTACACCTTC. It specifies CASSLTGVGGYTF.

CDR3 nucleotide sequence: TGTGCCAGCTTGGGAAGGGGGCTTCTCTATGGCTACACCTTC. Its translation: CASLGRGLLYGYTF. This chain uses TRBV28 with TRBJ1-2, with 7 nucleotides matching TRBD1. V dropped 8 bases and J dropped 4; count of bases not matched to a gene: 10. This CDR3 spans 14 amino acids. CDR1 and CDR2 from the germline V gene are MDHEN and SYDVKM.

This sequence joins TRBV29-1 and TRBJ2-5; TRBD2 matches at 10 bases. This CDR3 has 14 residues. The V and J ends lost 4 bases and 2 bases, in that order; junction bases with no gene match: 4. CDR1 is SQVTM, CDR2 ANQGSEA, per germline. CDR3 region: CSVGLAGSQETQYF. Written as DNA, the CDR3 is TGCAGCGTTGGACTAGCGGGTTCTCAAGAGACCCAGTACTTC.

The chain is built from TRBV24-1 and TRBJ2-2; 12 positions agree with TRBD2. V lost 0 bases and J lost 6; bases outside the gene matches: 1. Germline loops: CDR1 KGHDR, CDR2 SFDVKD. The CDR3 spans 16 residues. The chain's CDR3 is CATSDLPSGRAGELFF. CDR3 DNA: TGTGCCACCAGTGATTTGCCTAGCGGGAGGGCCGGGGAGCTGTTTTTT.

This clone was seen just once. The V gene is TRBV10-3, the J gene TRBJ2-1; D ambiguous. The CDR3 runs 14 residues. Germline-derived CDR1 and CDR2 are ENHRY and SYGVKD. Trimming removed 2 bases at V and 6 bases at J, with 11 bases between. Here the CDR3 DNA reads TGTGCCATCAGTGAGCCAGGATCCGTCAATGAGCAGTTCTTC. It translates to CAISEPGSVNEQFF.

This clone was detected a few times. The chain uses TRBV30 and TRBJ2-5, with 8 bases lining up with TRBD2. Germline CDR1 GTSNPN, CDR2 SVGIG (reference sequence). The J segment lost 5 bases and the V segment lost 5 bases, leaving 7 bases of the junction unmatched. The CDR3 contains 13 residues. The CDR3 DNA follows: TGTGCCTGGGCACTACGGGAGGGGGAGACCCAGTACTTC. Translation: CAWALREGETQYF.

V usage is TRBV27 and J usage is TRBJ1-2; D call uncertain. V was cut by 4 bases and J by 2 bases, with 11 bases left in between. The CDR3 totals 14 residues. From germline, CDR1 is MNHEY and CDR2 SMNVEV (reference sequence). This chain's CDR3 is CASSSRTGNYGYTF. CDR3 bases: TGTGCCAGCAGTTCAAGGACGGGCAACTATGGCTACACCTTC.

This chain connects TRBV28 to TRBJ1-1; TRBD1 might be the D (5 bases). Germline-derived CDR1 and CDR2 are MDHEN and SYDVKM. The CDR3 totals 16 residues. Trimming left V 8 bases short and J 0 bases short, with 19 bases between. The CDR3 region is CASPAPSGAMNTEAFF. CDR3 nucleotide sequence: TGTGCCAGCCCCGCACCTTCTGGGGCTATGAACACTGAAGCTTTCTTT.

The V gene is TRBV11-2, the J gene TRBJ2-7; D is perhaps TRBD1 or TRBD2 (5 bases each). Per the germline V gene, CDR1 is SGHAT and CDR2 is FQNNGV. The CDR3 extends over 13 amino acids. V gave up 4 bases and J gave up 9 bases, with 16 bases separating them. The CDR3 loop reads CASSSGQGTWQYF. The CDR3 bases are TGTGCCAGCAGCTCGGGGCAGGGAACATGGCAGTACTTC.

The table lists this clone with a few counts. The CDR3 here is CAWSWMGARKVGGELFF. The CDR3 DNA is TGTGCCTGGAGTTGGATGGGGGCACGAAAAGTAGGAGGGGAGCTGTTTTTT. The chain has TRBV30 and TRBJ2-2, with D possibly TRBD1 on 6 matching bases. Trimming removed 2 bases from V and 8 bases from J, with 24 bases in between. Germline loops: CDR1 GTSNPN, CDR2 SVGIG (reference sequence). The length of the CDR3 is 17 residues.

The CDR3 DNA reads TGTGCCAGCTCACCGACAGCTCTGAACACTGAAGCTTTCTTT. Protein: CASSPTALNTEAFF. The chain links TRBV18 to TRBJ1-1; maybe TRBD1 (5 bases). This CDR3 is 14 amino acids long. Looked up from germline, CDR1 is KGHSH and CDR2 is LQKENI. Trimming pared 3 bases from V and 0 bases from J, leaving 8 bases between.

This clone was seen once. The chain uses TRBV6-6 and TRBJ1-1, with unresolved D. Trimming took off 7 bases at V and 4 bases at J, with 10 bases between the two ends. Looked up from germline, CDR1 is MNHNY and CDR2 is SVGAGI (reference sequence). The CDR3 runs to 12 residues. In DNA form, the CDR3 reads TGTGCCAGCACCCTTACGACCACTGAAGCTTTCTTT. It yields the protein CASTLTTTEAFF.

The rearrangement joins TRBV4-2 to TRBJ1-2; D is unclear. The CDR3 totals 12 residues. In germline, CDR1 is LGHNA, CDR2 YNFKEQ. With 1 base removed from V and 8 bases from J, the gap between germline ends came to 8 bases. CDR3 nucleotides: TGTGCCAGCAGCCAAGTTTGGTCAGGCTACACCTTC. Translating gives CASSQVWSGYTF.

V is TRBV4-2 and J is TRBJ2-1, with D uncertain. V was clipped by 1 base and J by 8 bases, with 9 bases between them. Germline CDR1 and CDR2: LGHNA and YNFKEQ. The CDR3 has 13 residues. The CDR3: CASSQGVEHEQFF. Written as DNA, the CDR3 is TGTGCCAGCAGCCAAGGAGTGGAGCATGAGCAGTTCTTC.

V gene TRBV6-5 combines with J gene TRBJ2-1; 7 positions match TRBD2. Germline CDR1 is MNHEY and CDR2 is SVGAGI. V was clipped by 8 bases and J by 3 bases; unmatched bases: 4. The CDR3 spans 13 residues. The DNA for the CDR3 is TGTGCCAGCGGGCGGGACTACTACAATGAGCAGTTCTTC. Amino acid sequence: CASGRDYYNEQFF.

The CDR3 protein is CASSRGRDFGYGYTF. The CDR3 region has the DNA TGTGCCAGCAGCAGGGGGCGCGATTTTGGTTATGGCTACACCTTC. The genes are TRBV19 and TRBJ1-2, with TRBD1 matching 8 bases. The germline V gene encodes CDR1 LNHDA and CDR2 SQIVND (reference sequence). Trimming at V came to 9 bases and at J to 5 bases, leaving 14 bases not matched to a gene. CDR3 length equals 15 residues. The entire variable domain, with the rest obtained from reference TRBV19 and TRBJ1-2, is as follows: DGGITQSPKYLFRKEGQNVTLSCEQNLNHDAMYWYRQDPGQGLRLIYYSQIVNDFQKGDIAEGYSVSREKKESFPLTVTSAQKNPTAFYLCASSRGRDFGYGYTFGSGTRLTVV.

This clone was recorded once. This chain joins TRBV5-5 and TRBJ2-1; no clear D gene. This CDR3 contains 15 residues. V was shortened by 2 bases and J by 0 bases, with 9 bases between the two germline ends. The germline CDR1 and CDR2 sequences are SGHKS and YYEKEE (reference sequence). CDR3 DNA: TGTGCCAGCAGCTTTGAAATGAGCTCCTACAATGAGCAGTTCTTC. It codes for CASSFEMSSYNEQFF.

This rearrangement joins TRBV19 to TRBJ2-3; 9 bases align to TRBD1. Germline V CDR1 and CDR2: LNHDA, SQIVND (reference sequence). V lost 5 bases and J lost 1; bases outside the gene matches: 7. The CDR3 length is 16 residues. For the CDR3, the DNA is TGTGCCAGTAGTCGCGGGACAGGGCATGGCACAGATACGCAGTATTTT. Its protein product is CASSRGTGHGTDTQYF.